This T cell receptor (beta chain) was obtained from a study of kidney transplant recipient with SARS-CoV-2 infection. This clonotype was observed many times. TCRdb re-called the reads through MiXCR, storing one row per CDR3 protein. The sample includes about 250,000 distinct CDR3 sequences, about 28% of them seen just once. V was clipped by 6 bases and J by 4 bases, with 22 bases between them. CDR1 and CDR2 from the germline V gene are SGHDT and YYEEEE. The CDR3 loop spans 16 amino acids. Sample: a blood sample, taken at baseline and between days 110 and 120 from a kidney transplant recipient. This TCR came from a male patient aged 30 to 40 who had COVID-19 and was a kidney transplant recipient. The T cells may partly be graft donor cells. This chain joins TRBV5-6 and TRBJ1-2; D remains ambiguous. As DNA, the CDR3 is TGTGCCAGCACTGTGCACAATAGTCGAAAGACCTATGGCTACACCTTC. Its translation: CASTVHNSRKTYGYTF.